A single sample is the source of the 28 T cell receptor beta chains below, sequenced in a study of cytomegalovirus exposure and HLA in healthy donors. PCR was performed using 60 Vbeta and 13 Jbeta primers. Sequencing used immunoSEQ multiplex PCR; TCRdb keeps in-frame clones, though not all of them. The sample contains approximately 190,000 clones, 80% to 85% of which appear only once. Sequencing was performed on PBMCs. The receptors originated from a woman aged 18-29 years in good health and CMV-seronegative.

The chain uses TRBV19 and TRBJ2-1; possible D gene TRBD1, 5 bases. This CDR3 region has 14 residues. CDR1 and CDR2 (germline): LNHDA, SQIVND (reference sequence). The V and J ends lost 6 bases and 8 bases respectively, with 17 bases between them. The CDR3 nucleotides read TGTGCCAGTAGGCCCCACGCCCAGGGCTATGAGCAGTTCTTC. Residues: CASRPHAQGYEQFF.

This clone was detected a few times. The chain links TRBV19 to TRBJ1-3, with 8 bases fitting TRBD1. J gave up 2 bases and V 5 bases, and 8 bases lay outside the gene matches. The germline gives CDR1 LNHDA, CDR2 SQIVND (reference sequence). The CDR3 is made up of 16 amino acids. The CDR3 DNA follows: TGTGCCAGTAGTTATCCGGGACAGGAGGCTGGAAACACCATATATTTT. This encodes CASSYPGQEAGNTIYF.

The chain has TRBV7-2 and TRBJ2-3; tentatively, D is TRBD2 (5 bases). The ends were cut back, 5 bases at V and 1 base at J, with 16 bases in the middle. The CDR3 has 16 residues. Germline V gene data show CDR1 as SGHTA and CDR2 as FQGNSA. The CDR3 loop reads CASSLRSGSGTDTQYF. The CDR3 bases are TGTGCCAGCAGCCTCCGAAGCGGATCTGGCACAGATACGCAGTATTTT. Full variable domain (missing parts from reference TRBV7-2 and TRBJ2-3): GAGVSQSPSNKVTEKGKDVELRCDPISGHTALYWYRQSLGQGLEFLIYFQGNSAPDKSGLPSDRFSAERTGGSVSTLTIQRTQQEDSAVYLCASSLRSGSGTDTQYFGPGTRLTVL.

The V and J genes are TRBV4-2 and TRBJ2-1, with a tentative D call TRBD1 (6 bases). In germline, CDR1 is LGHNA, CDR2 YNFKEQ. The CDR3 totals 15 residues. The ends were cut back, 1 base at V and 4 bases at J, with 11 bases in the middle. The CDR3 loop reads CASSQATGQYNEQFF. The CDR3 region has the DNA TGTGCCAGCAGCCAAGCTACGGGACAATACAATGAGCAGTTCTTC.

This sequence joins TRBV18 and TRBJ1-1, with D perhaps matching TRBD1 (6 bases). V was cut by 0 bases and J by 8 bases, with 22 bases left in between. The germline V gene encodes CDR1 KGHSH and CDR2 LQKENI. This CDR3 has 17 amino acids. The CDR3 DNA reads TGTGCCAGCTCACCACCACTGGGGGGGCGCGGGCTGGGAGAAGCTTTCTTT. It specifies CASSPPLGGRGLGEAFF. Together with reference TRBV18 and TRBJ1-1, the CDR3 gives the full variable domain: NAGVMQNPRHLVRRRGQEARLRCSPMKGHSHVYWYRQLPEEGLKFMVYLQKENIIDESGMPKERFSAEFPKEGPSILRIQQVVRGDSAAYFCASSPPLGGRGLGEAFFGQGTRLTVV.

This clone was counted between two and nine times. The chain uses TRBV28 and TRBJ1-1, with D unclear. CDR3 size: 12 residues. Germline CDR1 and CDR2: MDHEN and SYDVKM. Trimming removed 5 bases from V and 5 bases from J, with 9 bases in between. CDR3 sequence: CASSTLRTEAFF. Here the CDR3 DNA reads TGTGCCAGCAGTACCCTGAGAACTGAAGCTTTCTTT.

The rearrangement joins TRBV6-5 to TRBJ2-7; TRBD1 agrees at 7 bases. The CDR3 totals 15 residues. With V trimmed by 5 bases and J by 1 base, 8 bases remained unmatched. The V gene's germline CDR1 is MNHEY and CDR2 SVGAGI. CDR3 nucleotides: TGTGCCAGCAGTACACCGGGACAGCCTTCCTACGAGCAGTACTTC. Residues: CASSTPGQPSYEQYF.

The chain couples TRBV7-9 to TRBJ1-5; maybe TRBD1 (5 bases). Germline V CDR1 and CDR2: SEHNR, FQNEAQ (reference sequence). Deletions cut 3 bases from V and 1 base from J, with 7 bases between. The CDR3 is 14 amino acids. The CDR3 DNA reads as TGTGCCAGCAGCTTCGGACAAAGCAATCAGCCCCAGCATTTT. This translates into CASSFGQSNQPQHF.

The V and J genes are TRBV30 and TRBJ2-2; TRBD2 aligns across 8 bases. The germline V gene encodes CDR1 GTSNPN and CDR2 SVGIG (reference sequence). This CDR3 comprises 15 residues. With V trimmed by 4 bases and J by 7 bases, 11 bases remained unmatched. The CDR3 sequence is CAWTNPGGRYGELFF. For the CDR3, the DNA is TGTGCCTGGACTAATCCGGGCGGGAGGTACGGGGAGCTGTTTTTT.

As for this clone: The junction differs from germline at one of its ends, possibly a read error. The CDR3 region has the DNA TGTTCCAGCAGCTTCAGCCTTCGGGCAGGGATCTGGACTGAAGCTTTCTTT. Protein product: CSSSFSLRAGIWTEAFF. The J gene is TRBJ1-1, the V gene TRBV7-9; D is perhaps TRBD1 (5 bases). CDR3 length: 17 amino acids. The germline V gene has CDR1 SEHNR and CDR2 FQNEAQ (reference sequence).

This clone was counted once. The rearrangement uses TRBV18 and TRBJ1-1; D is perhaps TRBD1 (5 bases). The V gene lost 3 bases and the J gene lost 1 base, with 9 bases spanning the gap. This CDR3 is built from 14 residues. Germline V gives CDR1 KGHSH, CDR2 LQKENI. The CDR3 loop reads CASSPGLRNTEAFF. CDR3 sequence (DNA): TGTGCCAGCTCACCGGGGCTACGGAACACTGAAGCTTTCTTT.

V is TRBV5-1 and J is TRBJ2-7; tentative D call: TRBD2 (5 bases). Germline V gene data show CDR1 as SGHRS and CDR2 as YFSETQ. This CDR3 is 12 amino acids long. The V end lost 4 bases, the J end lost 3 bases, and 8 bases lay between the germline ends. CDR3 coding DNA: TGCGCCAGCAGCCCCGGGAACTACGAGCAGTACTTC. Translating it yields CASSPGNYEQYF. The complete variable domain, with remaining parts taken from reference TRBV5-1 and TRBJ2-7, reads KAGVTQTPRYLIKTRGQQVTLSCSPISGHRSVSWYQQTPGQGLQFLFEYFSETQRNKGNFPGRFSGRQFSNSRSEMNVSTLELGDSALYLCASSPGNYEQYFGPGTRLTVT.

J is TRBJ1-2 and V is TRBV11-1; the match to TRBD1 covers 8 bases. Trimming took 1 base from V and 4 from J; bases not matched to a gene: 8. In germline, CDR1 is SGHAT, CDR2 FQDESV (reference sequence). CDR3 size: 16 residues. The CDR3 region is CASSLEATGESYGYTF. As DNA, the CDR3 is TGTGCCAGCAGCTTAGAAGCGACAGGGGAAAGCTATGGCTACACCTTC. Together with reference TRBV11-1 and TRBJ1-2, the CDR3 gives the full variable domain: EAEVAQSPRYKITEKSQAVAFWCDPISGHATLYWYRQILGQGPELLVQFQDESVVDDSQLPKDRFSAERLKGVDSTLKIQPAELGDSAMYLCASSLEATGESYGYTFGSGTRLTVV.

The chain couples TRBV7-2 to TRBJ2-7, with D possibly being TRBD2 (7 bases). The length of the CDR3 is 16 residues. Germline lookup yields CDR1 SGHTA and CDR2 FQGNSA. Trimming removed 1 base at V and 0 bases at J, with 13 bases between. The CDR3 reads CASSLEGGASSYEQYF. In DNA form, the CDR3 reads TGTGCCAGCAGCTTAGAAGGGGGGGCCAGCTCCTACGAGCAGTACTTC.

The chain combines TRBV16 with TRBJ1-5; the D gene is possibly TRBD1 (6 bases). Trimming removed 2 bases from V and 2 bases from J, with 10 bases in between. From germline, CDR1 is KGHSY and CDR2 FQNENV. This CDR3 spans 15 amino acids. For the CDR3, the DNA is TGTGCCAGCAGCCAAGGTAGACAGGGCAATCAGCCCCAGCATTTT. Its protein product is CASSQGRQGNQPQHF.

This clone showed up just once. V is TRBV7-3 and J is TRBJ2-7; TRBD1 matches at 7 bases. J gave up 1 base and V 5 bases, and 11 bases lay outside the gene matches. From germline, CDR1 is SGHTA and CDR2 FQGTGA. The CDR3 spans 16 residues. This CDR3 reads CASSPGDSPGSYEQYF. The CDR3 region has the DNA TGTGCCAGCAGCCCAGGGGACAGTCCTGGGTCCTACGAGCAGTACTTC.

The chain has TRBV19 and TRBJ2-3, with 9 bases identical to TRBD1. The germline V gene encodes CDR1 LNHDA and CDR2 SQIVND (reference sequence). CDR3 length: 16 residues. J was trimmed by 3 bases and V by 7 bases; bases with no gene match: 11. This chain's CDR3 is CASTRSGTGNTDTQYF. DNA of the CDR3: TGTGCCAGTACCCGCTCTGGGACAGGGAATACAGATACGCAGTATTTT.

On this clone itself: The junction departs from germline at one end; a sequencing error may be responsible. The chain combines TRBV7-9 with TRBJ1-2, with 7 bases matching TRBD1. This CDR3 is 12 amino acids long. The germline V gene has CDR1 SEHNR and CDR2 FQNEAQ (reference sequence). The CDR3 sequence is CSSSTTGDGYTF. The CDR3 bases are TGTTCCAGCAGCACTACAGGGGATGGCTACACCTTC. The complete variable domain, with remaining parts taken from reference TRBV7-9 and TRBJ1-2, reads DTGVSQNPRHKITKRGQNVTFRCDPISEHNRLYWYRQTLGQGPEFLTYFQNEAQLEKSRLLSDRFSAERPKGSFSTLEIQRTEQGDSAMYLCSSSTTGDGYTFGSGTRLTVV.

This clone was counted only a few times. One junction end disagrees with the germline gene, perhaps due to a read error. The chain links TRBV5-5 to TRBJ1-1; D is unresolved. Germline-derived CDR1 and CDR2 are SGHKS and YYEKEE (reference sequence). The CDR3 totals 12 residues. The DNA for the CDR3 is TGTGCCAGCAGCTTGGTGACACGGGAAGTTTTCTTT. This translates into CASSLVTREVFF.

The count of this clone is one. The chain carries TRBV9 and TRBJ1-3; 12 bases fit TRBD1. CDR3 length: 19 amino acids. V shed 3 bases and J 0 bases; nucleotides not matched to a gene: 10. Germline loops: CDR1 SGDLS, CDR2 YYNGEE. CDR3 sequence (DNA): TGTGCCAGCAGCGCGAGGGACAGGGGGCTTACAAACTCTGGAAACACCATATATTTT. The encoded protein is CASSARDRGLTNSGNTIYF.

The chain is built from TRBV30 and TRBJ2-3; 11 bases are a match to TRBD1. Per germline, CDR1 GTSNPN and CDR2 SVGIG (reference sequence). V shed 2 bases and J 5 bases; nucleotides not matched to a gene: 6. The CDR3 sequence is 15 residues long. CDR3 DNA sequence: TGTGCCTGGAGTTGGGGACAGGGGGGTGAAGATACGCAGTATTTT. Translated: CAWSWGQGGEDTQYF.

This rearrangement joins TRBV5-1 to TRBJ1-4; a possible D gene is TRBD1 (5 bases). Germline CDR1 and CDR2: SGHRS and YFSETQ. This CDR3 has 15 amino acids. V lost 4 bases to trimming and J lost 5 bases, with 15 bases between them. The CDR3 here is CASSLVGTKNEKLFF. In DNA, the CDR3 is TGCGCCAGCAGCCTCGTCGGGACTAAAAATGAAAAACTGTTTTTT.

This chain connects TRBV19 to TRBJ1-5; 9 bases agree with TRBD1. With V trimmed by 3 bases and J by 6 bases, 9 bases remained unmatched. The CDR3 extends over 16 amino acids. From germline, CDR1 is LNHDA and CDR2 SQIVND (reference sequence). CDR3 in DNA: TGTGCCAGTAGTATTGGGACAGGGAGGCGGTTTCAGCCCCAGCATTTT. It yields the protein CASSIGTGRRFQPQHF.

Written as DNA, the CDR3 is TGTGCCAGCAGTGAGGTTGGCGGGGGCGCAGATACGCAGTATTTT. Translated: CASSEVGGGADTQYF. The chain carries TRBV6-4 and TRBJ2-3; D may be TRBD2 (7 bases). Trimming stripped 3 bases from V and 4 bases from J, with 14 bases between. Germline lookup yields CDR1 MRHNA and CDR2 SNTAGT. This CDR3 spans 15 amino acids.

V usage is TRBV30 and J usage is TRBJ2-1; 8 nucleotides agree with TRBD2. Trimming at V came to 7 bases and at J to 5 bases, leaving 10 bases not matched to a gene. The CDR3 covers 14 residues. Germline V CDR1 and CDR2: GTSNPN, SVGIG (reference sequence). This CDR3 reads CAYNLAGSDNEQFF. In nucleotides, the CDR3 is TGTGCCTATAACCTAGCGGGTTCAGACAATGAGCAGTTCTTC.

The V call is TRBV4-1, the J call TRBJ2-2, with D perhaps TRBD1 (5 bases). The V gene's germline CDR1 is MGHRA and CDR2 YSYEKL. The V end lost 1 base, the J end lost 2 bases, and 11 bases lay between the germline ends. The CDR3 contains 16 residues. The CDR3 nucleotides are TGCGCCAGCAGCCAAGGGACACTAATCAACACCGGGGAGCTGTTTTTT. It encodes CASSQGTLINTGELFF.

The chain links TRBV18 to TRBJ2-7; D might be TRBD1 (5 bases). The CDR3 consists of 14 residues. Trimming left V 3 bases short and J 4 bases short, with 13 bases between. Germline V gene sequence: CDR1 KGHSH, CDR2 LQKENI. The CDR3 bases are TGTGCCAGCTCACCCGATAGACAGTTGTACGAGCAGTACTTC. Protein: CASSPDRQLYEQYF.

The chain uses TRBV5-1 and TRBJ1-2, with D tentatively TRBD1 (5 bases). The CDR3 covers 14 residues. The germline CDR1 and CDR2 sequences are SGHRS and YFSETQ. Trimming left V 5 bases short and J 6 bases short, with 17 bases between. CDR3 coding DNA: TGCGCCAGCAGGGTAGGGTCCAGGGCCCATGGCTACACCTTC. Translating gives CASRVGSRAHGYTF.